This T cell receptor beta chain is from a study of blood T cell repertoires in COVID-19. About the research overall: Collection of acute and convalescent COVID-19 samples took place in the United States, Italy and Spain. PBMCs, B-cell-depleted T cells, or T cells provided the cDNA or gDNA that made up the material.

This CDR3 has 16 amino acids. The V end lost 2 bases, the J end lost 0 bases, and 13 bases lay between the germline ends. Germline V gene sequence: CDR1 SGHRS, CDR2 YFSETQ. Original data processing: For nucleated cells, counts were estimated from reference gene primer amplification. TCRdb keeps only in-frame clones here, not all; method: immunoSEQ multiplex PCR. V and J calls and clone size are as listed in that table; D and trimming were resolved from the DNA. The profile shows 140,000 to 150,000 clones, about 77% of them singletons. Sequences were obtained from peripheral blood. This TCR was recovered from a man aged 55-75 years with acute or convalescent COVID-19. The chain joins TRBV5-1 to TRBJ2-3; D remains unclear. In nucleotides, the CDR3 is TGCGCCAGCAGCTTCTTTAGAGGCGTAAGCACAGATACGCAGTATTTT. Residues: CASSFFRGVSTDTQYF.